Shown below are 2 T cell receptor beta chains from a single sample sequenced in a study of graft-versus-host responses after intestinal transplantation. The data were produced by immunoSEQ multiplex PCR, yet TCRdb's version contains in-frame clones alone and is incomplete. The sample holds over 100,000 clones, 90% to 95% seen once. Which antigens these TCRs recognize remains unknown. The specimen comprised unstimulated CD8+ T cells sorted from spleen or lymph node cells, sampled before transplant. All receptors derive from a human donor who was the organ donor for an intestinal transplant.

J is TRBJ2-7 and V is TRBV4-1; 11 nucleotides line up with TRBD2. J gave up 3 bases and V 0 bases, and 7 bases lay outside the gene matches. This CDR3 is built from 17 residues. The germline CDR1 and CDR2 sequences are MGHRA and YSYEKL. The CDR3 sequence: CASSQEWGTSGVYEQYF. CDR3 DNA sequence: TGCGCCAGCAGCCAAGAATGGGGGACTAGCGGAGTCTACGAGCAGTACTTC.

The chain recombines TRBV5-4 with TRBJ1-2; 7 bases match TRBD1. J lost 3 bases, V lost 5 bases, and 10 bases had no gene match. Germline V gene lookup returns CDR1 SGHNT and CDR2 YYREEE (reference sequence). The CDR3 extends over 15 amino acids. The CDR3 nucleotides are TGTGCCAGCAGTGCGGTGGTGGGACAGCACTATGGCTACACCTTC. Translation gives CASSAVVGQHYGYTF.